These 31 T cell receptor beta chains originate from one sample sequenced in a study of blood T cell repertoires in COVID-19. Libraries were prepared by immunoSEQ multiplex PCR; TCRdb keeps only in-frame clonotypes and omits some of them. The sample holds 200,000 to 250,000 clones, 80% to 90% seen once. Sample: PBMCs or T cells enriched from blood (not recorded which). These receptors were collected from a woman aged 40 to 49 with acute COVID-19.

The chain is built from TRBV19 and TRBJ1-5, with D possibly being TRBD1 (5 bases). V was cut by 7 bases and J by 1 base, with 8 bases left in between. Germline loops: CDR1 LNHDA, CDR2 SQIVND (reference sequence). The CDR3 covers 13 residues. The CDR3: CASNRGSNQPQHF. The CDR3 DNA reads TGTGCCAGTAACCGGGGGAGCAATCAGCCCCAGCATTTT.

This clone was observed a single time. V usage is TRBV27 and J usage is TRBJ2-3; 9 bases map to TRBD2. Losses at the gene ends were 3 bases for V and 8 bases for J; bases not matched to a gene: 9. In germline, CDR1 is MNHEY, CDR2 SMNVEV (reference sequence). The CDR3 spans 15 residues. DNA for the CDR3: TGTGCCAGCAGTTTGTTAGGGACTAGCTCGGCTACGCAGTATTTT. As protein: CASSLLGTSSATQYF.

The table lists this clone with a count of one. The chain employs TRBV27 and TRBJ1-6; unclear D gene. CDR1 is MNHEY and CDR2 is SMNVEV in the germline V gene (reference sequence). V shed 5 bases and J shed 10 bases, with 18 bases lying between them. This CDR3 region has 15 residues. The CDR3 nucleotides read TGTGCCAGCAGTGCGGTTGGGAGATCAATGTCACCCCTCCACTTT. Translation: CASSAVGRSMSPLHF.

This chain uses TRBV28 with TRBJ2-1; D not certain. CDR1 is MDHEN, CDR2 SYDVKM, per germline. The CDR3 totals 12 residues. Between the trimmed V and J ends, which lost 4 bases and 12 bases, there was a span of 13 bases. CDR3 in DNA: TGTGCCAGCAGTTCGCAGTCCCGTGGGCAGTTCTTC. Its protein product is CASSSQSRGQFF.

This chain uses TRBV7-8 with TRBJ1-2; 7 bases line up with TRBD1. J was trimmed by 5 bases and V by 5 bases; bases with no gene match: 8. The CDR3 has 14 residues. Per the germline V gene, CDR1 is SGHVS and CDR2 is FQNEAQ. CDR3 residues: CASSPSTGRYGYTF. CDR3 bases: TGTGCCAGCAGCCCATCGACAGGGAGGTATGGCTACACCTTC.

This clone has a single count. The chain recombines TRBV28 with TRBJ2-1, with D unresolved. V gave up 7 bases and J gave up 5 bases, with 18 bases separating them. The CDR3 runs to 15 residues. The germline V gene encodes CDR1 MDHEN and CDR2 SYDVKM. This CDR3 is CASTPADSPNNEQFF. CDR3 coding DNA: TGTGCCAGCACCCCGGCCGATAGCCCAAACAATGAGCAGTTCTTC.

The gene calls are TRBV3-1 (or the pseudogene TRBV3-2) and TRBJ2-5; a possible D gene is TRBD2 (5 bases). The CDR3 loop spans 15 amino acids. Trimming pared 0 bases from V and 2 bases from J, leaving 10 bases between. The germline gives CDR1 LGHDT, CDR2 YNNKEL (reference sequence). The CDR3 nucleotides are TGTGCCAGCAGCCAAGATCAACCGGGGCAAGAGACCCAGTACTTC. Translating it yields CASSQDQPGQETQYF.

This clone came up once. The V call is TRBV27, the J call TRBJ2-1, with D maybe TRBD2 (7 bases). The V gene's germline CDR1 is MNHEY and CDR2 SMNVEV (reference sequence). This CDR3 has 17 amino acids. Trimming shortened V by 5 bases and J by 7 bases, and 24 bases separated the two germline ends. The DNA of the CDR3 is TGTGCCAGCAGTCACTGGTCCGGACTAGGGGGGCGGAATGAGCAGTTCTTC. Encoded protein: CASSHWSGLGGRNEQFF.

The rearrangement joins TRBV6-1 to TRBJ2-2; the D gene is possibly TRBD1 (5 bases). The length of the CDR3 is 16 residues. Trimming shortened V by 2 bases and J by 0 bases, and 10 bases separated the two germline ends. CDR1 is MNHNS, CDR2 SASEGT, per germline. In DNA form, the CDR3 reads TGTGCCAGCAGTGAATTCATGGGGCCGAACACCGGGGAGCTGTTTTTT. Its protein is CASSEFMGPNTGELFF.

The rearrangement uses TRBV15 and TRBJ1-5; D possibly corresponds to TRBD1 (6 bases). This CDR3 comprises 16 residues. The V and J ends lost 1 base and 0 bases respectively, with 10 bases between them. Looked up from germline, CDR1 is LNHNV and CDR2 is YYDKDF (reference sequence). The CDR3 DNA is TGTGCCACCAGCAGAGGGGACACAAATAGCAATCAGCCCCAGCATTTT. Translated, it gives CATSRGDTNSNQPQHF.

The genes are TRBV5-1 and TRBJ2-2; 7 positions match TRBD2. Germline V gene lookup returns CDR1 SGHRS and CDR2 YFSETQ. This CDR3 is built from 15 residues. The junction had 13 bases not matched to a gene; V was cut back by 8 bases and J by 6 bases. The CDR3 DNA is TGCGCCAGTCAGCTTGTGACTAGCCTGGCCGGGGAGCTGTTTTTT. This translates into CASQLVTSLAGELFF. Full variable domain (missing parts from reference TRBV5-1 and TRBJ2-2): KAGVTQTPRYLIKTRGQQVTLSCSPISGHRSVSWYQQTPGQGLQFLFEYFSETQRNKGNFPGRFSGRQFSNSRSEMNVSTLELGDSALYLCASQLVTSLAGELFFGEGSRLTVL.

The V call is TRBV5-1, the J call TRBJ2-7, with D perhaps TRBD1 (7 bases). The CDR3 is 15 amino acids. The V gene lost 4 bases and the J gene lost 3 bases, with 17 bases spanning the gap. CDR1 is SGHRS, CDR2 YFSETQ, per germline. CDR3 in amino acids: CASSPRGTANYEQYF. The CDR3 region has the DNA TGCGCCAGCAGCCCCCGGGGGACAGCTAACTACGAGCAGTACTTC.

The gene calls are TRBV7-9 and TRBJ2-1; 11 bases match TRBD2. Per the germline V gene, CDR1 is SEHNR and CDR2 is FQNEAQ (reference sequence). V lost 8 bases and J lost 9; bases outside the gene matches: 6. CDR3 length equals 13 residues. The CDR3 spells CASGTSGLGEQFF. Written as DNA, the CDR3 is TGTGCCAGCGGGACTAGCGGCCTAGGTGAGCAGTTCTTC.

This chain joins TRBV18 and TRBJ2-1, with D perhaps TRBD2 (6 bases). The CDR3 totals 17 residues. Trimming left V 3 bases short and J 1 base short, with 16 bases between. The germline V gene has CDR1 KGHSH and CDR2 LQKENI. CDR3 residues: CASSPYQAGGSYNEQFF. The CDR3 DNA reads TGTGCCAGCTCACCGTACCAAGCGGGTGGGTCCTACAATGAGCAGTTCTTC.

The chain is built from TRBV7-2 and TRBJ2-1, with 9 nucleotides matching TRBD2. Germline V gene sequence: CDR1 SGHTA, CDR2 FQGNSA. The CDR3 is 15 amino acids. With 2 bases clipped from V and 6 bases from J, the junction kept 5 bases outside the gene matches. This CDR3 is CASSLRTSETNEQFF. The CDR3 coding sequence is TGTGCCAGCAGCTTAAGGACTAGCGAGACCAATGAGCAGTTCTTC.

The CDR3 sequence is CASSPYSSGGNEQFF. In DNA form, the CDR3 reads TGTGCCAGCAGCCCGTATAGTAGCGGGGGCAATGAGCAGTTCTTC. V gene TRBV11-2 combines with J gene TRBJ2-1, with 9 bases identical to TRBD2. Trimming removed 5 bases from V and 6 bases from J; junction bases left unmatched: 8. Germline CDR1 and CDR2: SGHAT and FQNNGV. The CDR3 covers 15 residues.

J is TRBJ2-7 and V is TRBV5-6, with TRBD2 as a possible D gene (5 bases). Germline lookup yields CDR1 SGHDT and CDR2 YYEEEE. The CDR3 length is 15 residues. The V end lost 0 bases, the J end lost 2 bases, and 12 bases lay between the germline ends. Here the CDR3 reads CASSLVGSPTYEQYF. In DNA form, the CDR3 reads TGTGCCAGCAGCTTGGTAGGGAGCCCCACCTACGAGCAGTACTTC.

The J gene is TRBJ1-5, the V gene TRBV28, with 7 bases identical to TRBD1. CDR3 size: 15 residues. In germline, CDR1 is MDHEN, CDR2 SYDVKM. The V and J ends lost 0 bases and 3 bases, in that order; junction bases with no gene match: 2. CDR3: CASSLWGQTNQPQHF. The CDR3 DNA sequence: TGTGCCAGCAGTTTATGGGGACAGACCAATCAGCCCCAGCATTTT.

V and J are TRBV9 and TRBJ1-1, with D perhaps TRBD1 (6 bases). The V gene's germline CDR1 is SGDLS and CDR2 YYNGEE. V lost 2 bases and J 6 bases, leaving 14 bases between the germline ends. This CDR3 comprises 14 residues. CDR3 in DNA: TGTGCCAGCAGCGTGCAACAGGACAGCGCTGAAGCTTTCTTT. Its protein is CASSVQQDSAEAFF.

The chain carries TRBV9 and TRBJ2-2; TRBD1 is a possible D gene (5 bases). The germline V and J ends were trimmed by 0 bases and 6 bases, with 15 bases remaining between them. The length of the CDR3 is 16 residues. Germline V gives CDR1 SGDLS, CDR2 YYNGEE. The CDR3 DNA reads as TGTGCCAGCAGCGTAGGGACATGGGGAAATTCCGGGGAGCTGTTTTTT. Encoded protein: CASSVGTWGNSGELFF.

Notes on this clone: A junction boundary mismatches the germline segment, possibly from a read error. This chain links TRBV27 with TRBJ2-6, with 7 bases aligning to TRBD1. The length of the CDR3 is 16 residues. Germline CDR1 reads MNHEY; CDR2 reads SMNVEV (reference sequence). Here the CDR3 reads CASSQGPSSGANVLTF. CDR3 sequence (DNA): TGTGCCAGTTCACAGGGGCCTAGCTCTGGGGCCAACGTTCTGACTTTC.

The chain links TRBV4-1 to TRBJ2-3; possible D gene TRBD2, 7 bases. CDR1 is MGHRA and CDR2 is YSYEKL in the germline V gene. V was clipped by 1 base and J by 4 bases, with 15 bases between them. CDR3 length equals 16 residues. CDR3 DNA: TGCGCCAGCAGCCAAGCGGCGGGAGCAGGGGCAGATACGCAGTATTTT. This sequence encodes CASSQAAGAGADTQYF.

The chain carries TRBV7-2 and TRBJ1-1, with 8 bases lining up with TRBD1. The V and J ends lost 5 bases and 8 bases, in that order; junction bases with no gene match: 13. The CDR3 covers 15 residues. Germline values: CDR1 SGHTA, CDR2 FQGNSA. CDR3 residues: CASSPGTGVLLEAFF. CDR3 coding DNA: TGTGCCAGCAGCCCCGGGACAGGAGTCCTCCTAGAAGCTTTCTTT.

The count of this clone is one. The rearrangement joins TRBV28 to TRBJ1-5, with 9 positions matching TRBD1. The length of the CDR3 is 15 residues. J lost 6 bases, V lost 2 bases, and 5 bases had no gene match. Germline CDR1 MDHEN, CDR2 SYDVKM. The CDR3 coding sequence is TGTGCCAGCAGTTTAGACAGGGGGTATAGTCAGCCCCAGCATTTT. Its protein is CASSLDRGYSQPQHF.

The V gene is TRBV28, the J gene TRBJ2-1; 8 nucleotides align to TRBD2. The CDR3 is made up of 13 amino acids. Germline CDR1 reads MDHEN; CDR2 reads SYDVKM. V lost 7 bases, J lost 8 bases, and 7 bases stayed unmatched. Here the CDR3 DNA reads TGTGCCAGCATGGCGGGAGGTTTCCATGAGCAGTTCTTC. Protein sequence: CASMAGGFHEQFF.

The chain joins TRBV19 to TRBJ1-5; no clear D. CDR1 LNHDA and CDR2 SQIVND come from the germline V gene (reference sequence). V was trimmed by 2 bases and J by 0 bases, leaving 14 bases between them. CDR3 length equals 17 residues. CDR3 bases: TGTGCCAGTAGTATACGGGAAGGGTTGACTAGCAATCAGCCCCAGCATTTT. The encoded protein is CASSIREGLTSNQPQHF.

Only one count was recorded for this clone. The chain has TRBV10-3 and TRBJ2-7, with TRBD1 identical over 8 bases. V lost 9 bases to trimming and J lost 6 bases; unmatched junction nucleotides: 10. CDR1 and CDR2 (germline): ENHRY, SYGVKD. The CDR3 spans 13 residues. The DNA for the CDR3 is TGTGCCATTGGGGGGACAGGCCAGGGCGAGCAGTACTTC. It translates to CAIGGTGQGEQYF.

The J gene is TRBJ1-6, the V gene TRBV7-2; D call uncertain. V was cut by 1 base and J by 2 bases, with 9 bases left in between. The germline CDR1 and CDR2 sequences are SGHTA and FQGNSA. The CDR3 totals 16 residues. The CDR3 DNA is TGTGCCAGCAGCTTAGATTACACAGCCTATAATTCACCCCTCCACTTT. Its translation: CASSLDYTAYNSPLHF.

V usage is TRBV5-1 and J usage is TRBJ2-2, with 9 bases aligning to TRBD1. The CDR3 has 14 amino acids. From germline, CDR1 is SGHRS and CDR2 YFSETQ. In nucleotides, the CDR3 is TGCGCAGGCCGGGACAGGGTAAACACCGGGGAGCTGTTTTTT. Translating gives CAGRDRVNTGELFF. The full variable domain, in which reference TRBV5-1 and TRBJ2-2 provide the parts outside the CDR3, is KAGVTQTPRYLIKTRGQQVTLSCSPISGHRSVSWYQQTPGQGLQFLFEYFSETQRNKGNFPGRFSGRQFSNSRSEMNVSTLELGDSALYLCAGRDRVNTGELFFGEGSRLTVL.

The CDR3 protein is CASGGAEAFF. In DNA, the CDR3 is TGTGCCTCCGGGGGGGCTGAAGCTTTCTTT. The V gene is TRBV28, the J gene TRBJ1-1, with D possibly TRBD1 on 5 matching bases. This CDR3 region has 10 residues. CDR1 is MDHEN and CDR2 is SYDVKM in the germline V gene. The germline V and J ends were trimmed by 11 bases and 6 bases, with 10 bases remaining between them.

The J gene is TRBJ2-3, the V gene TRBV3-1 (or the pseudogene TRBV3-2), with 8 bases identical to TRBD2. After removal of 1 base from V and 4 bases from J, the junction contained 7 bases not matched to a gene. The CDR3 has 16 residues. Germline V lookup: CDR1 LGHDT, CDR2 YNNKEL (reference sequence). CDR3 sequence reads: CASSQGRLAKADTQYF. DNA of the CDR3: TGTGCCAGCAGCCAAGGTAGACTAGCGAAGGCAGATACGCAGTATTTT.